The 31 T cell receptor beta chains given below trace back to one sample, sequenced in a study of Graves' ophthalmopathy and Graves' hyperthyroidism (dated by TCRdb to 2016 to 2019). The sequencer listed for this sample is Illumina HiSeq 2000. For repertoire sequencing, TCR beta CDR3 regions were amplified from RNA transcripts. The first round of RT-PCR was done with HTBI primers and the Qiagen OneStep RT-PCR kit, and was followed by a second round of multiplex PCR, then size selection and purification. TCRdb reprocessed the public reads (quality trimming at Q25 with fastp, clone calling with MiXCR) and kept in-frame beta chains. Rows merge per CDR3 protein into single entries with the most common DNA and genes. This sample comprises 1 million to 1.3 million distinct CDR3 sequences, approximately 35% of them detected only once. The ten largest clones represent over 8.5% of the sample. Sample: peripheral blood or thyroid tissue (not recorded which). The receptors come from an adult man with Graves' hyperthyroidism.

This clonotype was counted between two and nine times. J is TRBJ1-2 and V is TRBV19; TRBD1 aligns across 7 bases. V dropped 7 bases and J dropped 5; count of bases not matched to a gene: 7. This CDR3 is built from 13 residues. Looked up from germline, CDR1 is LNHDA and CDR2 is SQIVND (reference sequence). The CDR3 spells CASTGRGFYGYTF. CDR3 bases: TGTGCCAGTACCGGCAGGGGGTTTTATGGCTACACCTTC.

This clonotype showed up many times. The chain uses TRBV14 and TRBJ2-7, with D maybe TRBD1 (6 bases). V lost 4 bases to trimming and J lost 3 bases, with 10 bases between them. Germline V gene lookup returns CDR1 SGHDN and CDR2 FVKESK. CDR3 length: 13 amino acids. The CDR3 is CASSRTGYYEQYF. The CDR3 bases are TGTGCCAGCAGCCGTACAGGGTACTACGAGCAGTACTTC.

At least ten counts were recorded for this clonotype. CDR3 sequence reads: CAPPRLDGYTF. The CDR3 DNA reads TGTGCCCCCCCTAGGCTAGACGGCTACACCTTC. The chain recombines TRBV10-3 with TRBJ1-2; D uncertain. Germline-derived CDR1 and CDR2 are ENHRY and SYGVKD. V was clipped by 11 bases and J by 8 bases, with 15 bases between them. The CDR3 length is 11 residues.

This clonotype has only a few counts. One base away lies a much larger clone, so this may be a sequencing read error. This rearrangement joins TRBV20-1 to TRBJ2-5, with 9 bases lining up with TRBD2. The CDR3 spans 13 residues. The V gene's germline CDR1 is DFQATT and CDR2 SNEGSKA (reference sequence). The CDR3 region is CSVVLAGRETKYF. The CDR3 bases are TGCAGTGTGGTCCTAGCGGGGCGGGAGACCAAGTACTTC.

This clonotype was seen a few times. V gene TRBV5-1 combines with J gene TRBJ2-2; no reliable D call. The CDR3 contains 18 residues. V was shortened by 0 bases and J by 0 bases, with 15 bases between the two germline ends. CDR1 and CDR2 from the germline V gene are SGHRS and YFSETQ. The DNA of the CDR3 is TGCGCCAGCAGCTTGGTGGGGTGGTGGCAGGCGAACACCGGGGAGCTGTTTTTT. Translated: CASSLVGWWQANTGELFF.

In regard to this clonotype: A junction boundary mismatches the germline segment, possibly from a read error. The rearrangement uses TRBV7-2 and TRBJ2-2, with 8 positions matching TRBD1. This CDR3 contains 16 residues. Germline V gene lookup returns CDR1 SGHTA and CDR2 FQGNSA. The CDR3 nucleotides read TGTGTCAGCAGCCCGCGACAGGGGATGAACGCCGGGGAGCTGTTTTTT. It encodes CVSSPRQGMNAGELFF.

This chain uses TRBV7-9 with TRBJ2-3, with a tentative D call TRBD2 (5 bases). CDR1 is SEHNR and CDR2 is FQNEAQ in the germline V gene (reference sequence). There are 17 residues in the CDR3. V was shortened by 1 base and J by 1 base, with 15 bases between the two germline ends. CDR3 residues: CASSLEVRAARTDTQYF. As DNA, the CDR3 is TGTGCCAGCAGCTTAGAAGTGCGGGCAGCCCGCACAGATACGCAGTATTTT.

The sample holds a few counts of this clonotype. This chain links TRBV3-1 with TRBJ2-2; D not certain. The germline CDR1 and CDR2 sequences are LGHDT and YNNKEL (reference sequence). Trimming removed 3 bases at V and 3 bases at J, with 8 bases between. The CDR3 contains 14 residues. The CDR3 bases are TGTGCCAGCAGCCACCCGGCAGACACCGGGGAGCTGTTTTTT. Translated: CASSHPADTGELFF.

The chain recombines TRBV7-9 with TRBJ1-2; 8 nucleotides match TRBD1. This CDR3 spans 13 amino acids. From germline, CDR1 is SEHNR and CDR2 FQNEAQ (reference sequence). The junction had 4 bases not matched to a gene; V was cut back by 6 bases and J by 4 bases. Here the CDR3 DNA reads TGTGCCAGCAGAACCGGGACAGGCTATGGCTACACCTTC. Translating gives CASRTGTGYGYTF.

The chain is built from TRBV6-5 and TRBJ2-2; D not resolved. Germline V gene sequence: CDR1 MNHEY, CDR2 SVGAGI. The germline V and J ends were trimmed by 6 bases and 1 base, with 12 bases remaining between them. The CDR3 length is 15 residues. The CDR3 DNA reads TGTGCCAGCAGAACCGTGACCAAGAACACCGGGGAGCTGTTTTTT. The encoded protein is CASRTVTKNTGELFF.

Details on this clonotype: The junction departs from the called germline gene at one end, perhaps through a read error. This sequence joins TRBV2 and TRBJ1-6; D not resolved. CDR3 length: 15 amino acids. Germline CDR1 and CDR2: SNHLY and FYNNEI. DNA for the CDR3: TGTGCCAGCAGTGGAAACGCAGGACCCTATTCGCCCCTCCACTTT. This encodes CASSGNAGPYSPLHF.

The chain is built from TRBV25-1 and TRBJ1-6; D is possibly TRBD1 (6 bases). Trimming stripped 6 bases from V and 7 bases from J, with 22 bases between. From germline, CDR1 is MGHDK and CDR2 SYGVNS. The CDR3 spans 17 residues. CDR3 loop: CASSLSWGAGANSPLHF. The CDR3 nucleotides are TGTGCCAGCAGCCTATCCTGGGGGGCAGGGGCGAATTCACCCCTCCACTTT.

This clonotype appeared many times. The chain couples TRBV10-3 to TRBJ2-7, with D uncertain. The V and J ends lost 6 bases and 3 bases respectively, with 9 bases between them. The germline gives CDR1 ENHRY, CDR2 SYGVKD. This CDR3 region has 12 residues. The chain's CDR3 is CAISYSSYEQYF. The CDR3 bases are TGTGCCATCAGCTATAGCAGCTACGAGCAGTACTTC.

About this clonotype itself: At one boundary the junction diverges from the germline segment, which might be a read error. The chain couples TRBV7-2 to TRBJ2-2, with 11 nucleotides matching TRBD1. The germline gives CDR1 SGHTA, CDR2 FQGNSA. This CDR3 spans 14 amino acids. CDR3 amino acids: CASSRDPGTGGLFF. CDR3 nucleotide sequence: TGTGCCAGCAGCCGCGACCCCGGGACAGGGGGGCTGTTTTTT.

This clonotype was recorded at least ten times. The rearrangement links TRBV12-3 or TRBV12-4 to TRBJ1-5; D perhaps matches TRBD1 (5 bases). V was pared by 6 bases and J by 7 bases, with 10 bases between. This CDR3 spans 12 amino acids. The CDR3: CASRDQGQPQHF. In nucleotides, the CDR3 is TGTGCCAGCAGGGATCAGGGCCAGCCCCAGCATTTT.

With regard to this clonotype: One junction end does not reproduce the germline sequence, and a read error may be involved. The rearrangement uses TRBV5-1 and TRBJ1-1, with D unclear. The germline CDR1 and CDR2 sequences are SGHRS and YFSETQ. CDR3 length equals 15 residues. CDR3 loop: CASSPSAVMNTEAFF. The DNA of the CDR3 is TGTGCCAGCAGCCCCTCCGCGGTGATGAACACTGAAGCTTTCTTT.

This clonotype was seen repeatedly, ten times or more. The V call is TRBV7-2, the J call TRBJ1-6; D may be TRBD1 (5 bases). V was trimmed by 0 bases and J by 0 bases, leaving 9 bases between them. Germline V gene lookup returns CDR1 SGHTA and CDR2 FQGNSA. CDR3 length: 17 amino acids. This chain's CDR3 is CASSLAGQSSYNSPLHF. The CDR3 DNA reads as TGTGCCAGCAGCTTAGCGGGGCAGAGCTCCTATAATTCACCCCTCCACTTT.

This clonotype was counted many times. The rearrangement links TRBV19 to TRBJ1-6; 7 nucleotides agree with TRBD1. This CDR3 spans 14 amino acids. V dropped 5 bases and J dropped 7; count of bases not matched to a gene: 5. The germline V gene encodes CDR1 LNHDA and CDR2 SQIVND (reference sequence). The chain's CDR3 is CASSPTGLNSPLHF. In DNA form, the CDR3 reads TGTGCCAGTAGTCCGACAGGGTTGAATTCACCCCTCCACTTT.

This clonotype showed up many times. The J gene is TRBJ2-5, the V gene TRBV9; a weak D match, TRBD2 (5 bases). CDR3 size: 14 residues. Trimming cost V 2 bases and J 1 base, with 9 bases left between them. The germline V gene encodes CDR1 SGDLS and CDR2 YYNGEE. The CDR3 DNA sequence: TGTGCCAGCAGCGTCAGTGGGAGCCAAGAGACCCAGTACTTC. It yields the protein CASSVSGSQETQYF.

This clonotype was seen a few times. The chain carries TRBV6-2 or TRBV6-3 and TRBJ2-2; D gene uncertain. CDR1 MNHEY and CDR2 SVGEGT come from the germline V gene. The CDR3 runs 13 residues. The ends were cut back, 2 bases at V and 7 bases at J, with 8 bases in the middle. CDR3 sequence reads: CASSYRAGGELFF. In DNA, the CDR3 is TGTGCCAGCAGTTACAGGGCCGGCGGGGAGCTGTTTTTT.

This clonotype was detected many times. The chain recombines TRBV7-9 with TRBJ2-7; 7 nucleotides line up with TRBD2. The CDR3 is 14 residues long. CDR1 is SEHNR, CDR2 FQNEAQ, per germline (reference sequence). The V segment lost 2 bases and the J segment 2 bases; nucleotides outside the gene matches: 3. CDR3 region: CASSLTSVTYEQYF. The CDR3 DNA sequence: TGTGCCAGCAGCTTAACTAGCGTTACCTACGAGCAGTACTTC.

The chain links TRBV30 to TRBJ1-2; no clear D. V shed 0 bases and J shed 7 bases, with 12 bases lying between them. The CDR3 covers 13 residues. In germline, CDR1 is GTSNPN, CDR2 SVGIG (reference sequence). The CDR3 DNA follows: TGTGCCTGGAGTGTAGGGCAGATCGCTGGCTACACCTTC. It specifies CAWSVGQIAGYTF.

This sequence joins TRBV11-2 and TRBJ2-3; TRBD2 aligns across 10 bases. Germline CDR1 SGHAT, CDR2 FQNNGV. J lost 5 bases, V lost 2 bases, and 10 bases had no gene match. The CDR3 spans 17 residues. This CDR3 is CASSLPRWTSGGDTQYF. The CDR3 nucleotides are TGTGCCAGCAGCTTACCTCGGTGGACTAGCGGCGGAGATACGCAGTATTTT.

The genes are TRBV7-9 and TRBJ1-1, with 7 bases identical to TRBD1. Germline loops: CDR1 SEHNR, CDR2 FQNEAQ (reference sequence). This CDR3 spans 18 amino acids. With V trimmed by 5 bases and J by 5 bases, 20 bases remained unmatched. CDR3 DNA sequence: TGTGCCAGCAGCAGGACGGCACGGGACAGACCAGGAGGGACTGAAGCTTTCTTT. Translated: CASSRTARDRPGGTEAFF.

There are a few counts of this clonotype. V and J are TRBV20-1 and TRBJ1-3, with TRBD1 matching over 7 bases. The CDR3 is 17 residues long. The ends lost 6 bases at V and 4 bases at J; junction bases unmatched: 18. Germline-derived CDR1 and CDR2 are DFQATT and SNEGSKA (reference sequence). As DNA, the CDR3 is TGCAGTGCCAAGGATCGACAGGGAATTCTGTCCGGAAACACCATATATTTT. Protein sequence: CSAKDRQGILSGNTIYF.

This clonotype was seen repeatedly, ten times or more. The rearrangement links TRBV29-1 to TRBJ1-1; D ambiguous. Trimming shortened V by 7 bases and J by 3 bases, and 9 bases separated the two germline ends. CDR3 length equals 11 residues. Germline V lookup: CDR1 SQVTM, CDR2 ANQGSEA. CDR3 sequence: CSALRHTEAFF. CDR3 bases: TGCAGCGCCCTTAGGCACACTGAAGCTTTCTTT.

The V and J genes are TRBV7-2 and TRBJ2-5; 8 nucleotides match TRBD1. Germline CDR1 SGHTA, CDR2 FQGNSA. The CDR3 sequence is 18 residues long. Trimming removed 5 bases from V and 4 bases from J; junction bases left unmatched: 18. DNA of the CDR3: TGTGCCAGCAGCCTCAGGCCGGGACAGGAACCATGGGGAGAGACCCAGTACTTC. Translation: CASSLRPGQEPWGETQYF.

This sequence joins TRBV20-1 and TRBJ1-5; D is possibly TRBD1 (6 bases). The end of the DNA aligns better with TRBJ2-3, so the J call may be wrong. This CDR3 has 13 residues. Germline V CDR1 and CDR2: DFQATT, SNEGSKA (reference sequence). For the CDR3, the DNA is TGCAGTGCCCCGGACAGAAGCAATCAGCCCCAGTATTTT. This codes for CSAPDRSNQPQYF.

As regards this clonotype: At one end, the junction sequence differs from germline, possibly due to a read error. This chain links TRBV7-2 with TRBJ1-2; D gene uncertain. Germline V gene data show CDR1 as SGHTA and CDR2 as FQGNSA. The CDR3 covers 10 residues. The CDR3 is CASSGRKEFF. As DNA, the CDR3 is TGTGCCAGCAGCGGGCGTAAGGAGTTCTTC.

This clonotype came up many times. CDR3 DNA sequence: TGTGCCAGCAGCTTAATCTCCGGGGGCGCAAGCACTGAAGCTTTCTTT. Translating it yields CASSLISGGASTEAFF. J is TRBJ1-1 and V is TRBV7-2; the D gene is possibly TRBD1 (6 bases). Germline loops: CDR1 SGHTA, CDR2 FQGNSA. CDR3 length equals 16 residues. With 2 bases removed from V and 4 bases from J, the gap between germline ends came to 17 bases.

This chain links TRBV19 with TRBJ1-1; 9 bases match TRBD1. V lost 6 bases and J lost 4; bases outside the gene matches: 9. The CDR3 runs 15 residues. CDR1 is LNHDA and CDR2 is SQIVND in the germline V gene (reference sequence). The CDR3 nucleotides read TGTGCCAGTAGGGAACAGGGGGCTCGTCGCACTGAAGCTTTCTTT. The encoded protein is CASREQGARRTEAFF. Combining the CDR3 with reference TRBV19 and TRBJ1-1 gives the whole variable domain DGGITQSPKYLFRKEGQNVTLSCEQNLNHDAMYWYRQDPGQGLRLIYYSQIVNDFQKGDIAEGYSVSREKKESFPLTVTSAQKNPTAFYLCASREQGARRTEAFFGQGTRLTVV.